The subject of this entry is one T cell receptor beta chain. This sample is part of a study of blood T cell repertoires in COVID-19. Study-level background: COVID-19 samples, acute and convalescent, were from the United States, Italy and Spain. Nucleic acid was either cDNA or gDNA, and it came from T cells, B-cell-depleted T cells, or PBMCs.

Assay: immunoSEQ multiplex PCR; the TCRdb copy retains only in-frame clones and omits some. The table has almost 500,000 clones, approximately 86% seen once. V was pared by 1 base and J by 3 bases, with 13 bases between. Germline CDR1 is MGHRA and CDR2 is YSYEKL. The CDR3 length is 16 residues. This clonotype was sampled from a woman in her fifties or sixties who had recovered from COVID-19. The sample was PBMCs or T cells enriched from blood (not recorded which). The V gene is TRBV4-1, the J gene TRBJ2-1; TRBD2 is a possible D gene (5 bases). CDR3 nucleotides: TGCGCCAGCAGCCAAGGGGCGCGGGTCGGCTACAATGAGCAGTTCTTC. It codes for CASSQGARVGYNEQFF.